This T cell receptor beta chain was identified during a study of tissue T cells after allogeneic stem cell transplantation. Overall study results and limits: Anatomically similar tissues had similar TCR repertoires within each patient. In patients and mice, blood and spleen missed much of tissue repertoire.

TCRdb's copy holds only in-frame clones and misses some; the assay was immunoSEQ multiplex PCR. The data show approximately 7,400 clones, 65% to 80% seen once. This clone has a handful of counts. Its antigen is not known. Germline and genes: mouse. From the germline J gene comes the end of the CDR3, since the read stops 1 residue before it. V lost 0 bases to trimming and J lost 4 bases, with 7 bases between them. Germline V gives CDR1 GFQATS, CDR2 STVNSAI. The CDR3 covers 12 residues. The specimen was blood. The chain combines TRBV20 with TRBJ2-7; D remains unclear. This clonotype originated in a female BALB/c mouse in good health. For this mouse line, the MHC haplotype is H2-d. The CDR3 DNA, read in part, is TGTGGTGCTAGGGATCGCCAGTATGAACAGTAC. Protein product: CGARDRQYEQY. In full, the CDR3 reads CGARDRQYEQYF.